Following are 4 T cell receptor beta chains from one sample sequenced in a study of vaccination and CD4 T cells after COVID-19. TCRdb analysed the PCR reads with MiXCR anew, one entry per CDR3 protein. This sample has 20,000 to 25,000 distinct CDR3 sequences; more than 45% occur once, and the top ten carry approximately 0.93%. The specimen comprised CD4+ T cells from blood, sampled before SARS-CoV-2 vaccination. The receptors stem from a human donor who had recovered from COVID-19.

This clonotype was seen a handful of times. Written as DNA, the CDR3 is TGCAGTGCCTACATTCAAGGTACCGGGGAGCTGTTTTTT. Translation gives CSAYIQGTGELFF. The chain is built from TRBV20-1 and TRBJ2-2; no clear D gene. Germline CDR1 reads DFQATT; CDR2 reads SNEGSKA (reference sequence). There are 13 residues in the CDR3. V lost 6 bases to trimming and J lost 5 bases, with 13 bases between them.

A single count supports this clonotype. The chain employs TRBV11-2 and TRBJ1-3, with TRBD1 identical over 7 bases. In germline, CDR1 is SGHAT, CDR2 FQNNGV. The V and J ends lost 5 bases and 3 bases, in that order; junction bases with no gene match: 7. This CDR3 contains 15 residues. The CDR3 DNA is TGTGCCAGCAGCCGAATACAGGGGATTGGAAACACCATATATTTT. It codes for CASSRIQGIGNTIYF.

This chain links TRBV6-2 or TRBV6-3 with TRBJ1-2; TRBD1 matches at 7 bases. The junction had 11 bases not matched to a gene; V was cut back by 6 bases and J by 7 bases. Germline-derived CDR1 and CDR2 are MNHEY and SVGEGT. The CDR3 covers 14 residues. The CDR3 DNA is TGTGCCAGCAGACAAGGGGGCAGGGGTCCTGGCTACACCTTC. Its protein is CASRQGGRGPGYTF.

This clonotype came up a few times. This rearrangement joins TRBV6-5 to TRBJ1-1; the D is unclear. Trimming took 4 bases from V and 4 from J, leaving 7 bases between them. CDR1 and CDR2 (germline): MNHEY, SVGAGI. This CDR3 has 12 residues. Here the CDR3 DNA reads TGTGCCAGCAGTTTCCGTGGCACTGAAGCTTTCTTT. Its protein is CASSFRGTEAFF.